This TCR beta chain was sequenced for a study of T-cell memory formation after mild COVID-19. Study findings and constraints: Among clones contracting day 15 to 85, CD4/CD8 was balanced, whereas later expanders leaned CD4+. Memory sampled before infection contained some responding clones, suggesting cross-reactive memory joined.

The V end was cut by 4 bases, the J end by 3 bases, with 18 bases between. The length of the CDR3 is 16 residues. Germline V gene lookup returns CDR1 LGHDT and CDR2 YNNKEL (reference sequence). Constant-segment primers were used for 5'RACE, and the resulting TCR alpha and TCR beta cDNA libraries carried sample barcodes and UMIs. TCRdb redid the calling of the 5' RACE reads with MiXCR, one entry per CDR3 protein. This sample has about 140,000 distinct CDR3 sequences, with more than 13% found just once. As regards this clonotype: Its antigen is not known.

Sample: PBMCs or a T cell subset sorted from them (not recorded which). The TCR was taken from an adult woman who had mild COVID-19 (a few samples of this study predate the infection). Cell type and time point are not known. The rearrangement joins TRBV3-1 to TRBJ1-1, with D possibly matching TRBD1 (5 bases). The CDR3: CASSPGNRLLDTEAFF. DNA for the CDR3: TGTGCCAGCAGCCCGGGAAACAGGTTGTTAGACACTGAAGCTTTCTTT.